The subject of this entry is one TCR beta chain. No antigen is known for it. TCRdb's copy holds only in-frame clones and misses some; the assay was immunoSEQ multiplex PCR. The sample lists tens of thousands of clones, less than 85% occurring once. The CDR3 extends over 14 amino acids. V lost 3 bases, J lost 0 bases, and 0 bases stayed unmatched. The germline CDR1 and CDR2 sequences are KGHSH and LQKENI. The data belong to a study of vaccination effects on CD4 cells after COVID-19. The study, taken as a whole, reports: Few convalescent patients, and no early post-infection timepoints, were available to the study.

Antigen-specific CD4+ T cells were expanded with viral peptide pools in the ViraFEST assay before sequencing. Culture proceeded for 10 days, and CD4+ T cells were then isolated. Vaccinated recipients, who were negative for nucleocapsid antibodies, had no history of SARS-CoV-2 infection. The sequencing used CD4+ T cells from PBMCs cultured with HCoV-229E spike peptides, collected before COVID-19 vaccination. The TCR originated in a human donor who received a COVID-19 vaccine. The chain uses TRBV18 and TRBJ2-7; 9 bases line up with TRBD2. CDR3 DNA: TGTGCCAGCTCACCTAGCGGGAGCTCCTACGAGCAGTACTTC. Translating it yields CASSPSGSSYEQYF.